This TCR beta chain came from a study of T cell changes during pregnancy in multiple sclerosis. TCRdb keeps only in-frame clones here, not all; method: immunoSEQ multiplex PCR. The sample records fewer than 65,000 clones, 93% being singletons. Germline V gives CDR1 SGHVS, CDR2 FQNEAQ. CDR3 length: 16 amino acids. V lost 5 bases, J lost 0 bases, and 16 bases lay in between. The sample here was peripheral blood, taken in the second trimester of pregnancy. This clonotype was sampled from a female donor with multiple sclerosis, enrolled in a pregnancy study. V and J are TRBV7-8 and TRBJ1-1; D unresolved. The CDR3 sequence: CASSVILGRVNTEAFF. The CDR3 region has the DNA TGTGCCAGCAGCGTTATCCTCGGGAGGGTGAACACTGAAGCTTTCTTT.